This TCR beta chain derives from a study of vaccination effects on CD4 cells after COVID-19. Study-wide background: The median interval between the second dose and post-vaccine sampling was 72 days. The study, taken as a whole, reports: Researchers report that only 1 of 255 vaccine-induced clones in healthy vaccinees cross-reacted with common cold coronaviruses. The study found marked clonal contraction of infection- and vaccine-induced clones late after vaccination.

Here immunoSEQ multiplex PCR was the method, and the copy in TCRdb shows in-frame clones only, minus some. The sample lists 20,000 to 30,000 clones, 60% to 80% occurring once. In regard to this clone: What it binds is not known.

Ahead of sequencing, the ViraFEST assay grew antigen-specific CD4+ T cells using viral peptide pools. Following a 10-day culture, CD4+ T cells were purified. Participants each got two BNT162b2 or mRNA-1273 vaccine doses. The CDR3 has 13 amino acids. Germline CDR1 SGHTA, CDR2 FQGNSA. Between the trimmed V and J ends, which lost 5 bases and 7 bases, there was a span of 12 bases. This TCR was sampled from a human donor who received a COVID-19 vaccine. The material was CD4+ T cells from PBMCs cultured with HCoV-NL63 spike peptides, obtained after COVID-19 vaccination. The genes are TRBV7-2 and TRBJ1-5; D might be TRBD1 (5 bases). The CDR3: CASSLRGDQPQHF. The CDR3 bases are TGTGCCAGCAGCCTCCGAGGGGACCAGCCCCAGCATTTT. Full variable domain (rest looked up from reference TRBV7-2 and TRBJ1-5): GAGVSQSPSNKVTEKGKDVELRCDPISGHTALYWYRQSLGQGLEFLIYFQGNSAPDKSGLPSDRFSAERTGGSVSTLTIQRTQQEDSAVYLCASSLRGDQPQHFGDGTRLSIL.